This entry describes one T cell receptor beta chain. Its antigen remains unidentified. The sample comes from a study of CD8 T cells in ankylosing spondylitis. One entry per CDR3 protein, called by TCRdb with MiXCR from the 5' RACE reads. In the table there are about 140,000 distinct CDR3 sequences, roughly 6.6% of which are singletons. Study-level points and caveats: CD8+ cells made up the disease-linked clones, which were relatively rare in peripheral blood. Previously reported in reactive arthritis synovial fluid and blood were some of the motif variants. Among TCR beta sequences, a motif of eight highly homologous variants appeared characteristic of ankylosing spondylitis blood.

CDR1 is DFQATT, CDR2 SNEGSKA, per germline (reference sequence). Trimming removed 1 base at V and 2 bases at J, with 11 bases between. This CDR3 contains 14 residues. The sequenced sample was blood, either unsorted or a sorted T cell fraction (not recorded which). The chain combines TRBV20-1 with TRBJ1-2; D possibly corresponds to TRBD1 (5 bases). The receptor comes from a female donor with ankylosing spondylitis or in good health (not recorded which). The CDR3 loop is CSARGDFINYGYTF. The CDR3 bases are TGCAGTGCTAGAGGGGACTTTATAAACTATGGCTACACCTTC.